These 7 T cell receptor beta chains share one sample of origin, sequenced in a study of cytomegalovirus exposure and HLA in healthy donors. Amplification used 60 Vbeta primers and 13 Jbeta primers. Sequencing was performed with immunoSEQ multiplex PCR; in TCRdb, only in-frame clones are kept and a portion is missing. This sample has under 200,000 clones, with approximately 11% found just once. The sequenced sample was PBMCs. These receptors originate from a man aged 45-60 years in good health and CMV-seropositive.

The chain carries TRBV28 and TRBJ1-4; 9 bases are shared with TRBD1. Germline-derived CDR1 and CDR2 are MDHEN and SYDVKM. The CDR3 length is 15 residues. V gave up 5 bases and J gave up 8 bases; unmatched junction bases: 9. The CDR3 DNA follows: TGTGCCAGCAGTACGCAACAGGGGGCGATAGAAAAACTGTTTTTT. This gives the protein CASSTQQGAIEKLFF.

This clone has more than one count but fewer than ten. The chain is built from TRBV7-6 and TRBJ2-5, with 9 bases lining up with TRBD2. Germline-derived CDR1 and CDR2 are SGHVS and FNYEAQ. The CDR3 is 17 amino acids. Germline trimming cut 1 base from V and 3 bases from J; bases unmatched to any gene: 9. As DNA, the CDR3 is TGTGCCAGCAGCTTAGAGAGGCAGCGGGGGGCGAAAGAGACCCAGTACTTC. Its translation: CASSLERQRGAKETQYF.

The CDR3 sequence: CASRTGLETQYF. The CDR3 DNA is TGTGCCAGCAGGACAGGGTTAGAGACCCAGTACTTC. This chain uses TRBV7-8 with TRBJ2-5, with 7 bases lining up with TRBD1. V gave up 6 bases and J gave up 4 bases; unmatched junction bases: 2. Per the germline V gene, CDR1 is SGHVS and CDR2 is FQNEAQ. The CDR3 has 12 amino acids.

This clone was observed a few times. The rearrangement uses TRBV7-3 and TRBJ2-1, with 8 bases matching TRBD1. The V gene end was trimmed by 5 bases and the J gene end by 9 bases; junction bases not matched to a gene: 9. This CDR3 has 14 amino acids. CDR1 is SGHTA, CDR2 FQGTGA, per germline. CDR3 nucleotides: TGTGCCAGCAGCCCAGACAGGGGATCAAGTGAGCAGTTCTTC. As protein: CASSPDRGSSEQFF.

This clone was detected a few times. Here the CDR3 reads CASSRMSDRVISQKQYF. The CDR3 region has the DNA TGTGCCAGCAGCCGTATGAGTGACAGGGTTATTTCCCAGAAGCAGTACTTC. V and J are TRBV7-9 and TRBJ2-7, with 7 bases lining up with TRBD1. V was clipped by 5 bases and J by 8 bases; unmatched bases: 21. Germline V CDR1 and CDR2: SEHNR, FQNEAQ (reference sequence). CDR3 size: 17 residues.

This clone was observed a few times. The chain recombines TRBV4-3 with TRBJ2-6; D is unresolved. Trimming shortened V by 0 bases and J by 3 bases, and 6 bases separated the two germline ends. Looked up from germline, CDR1 is LGHNA and CDR2 is YSLEER. The CDR3 extends over 15 amino acids. The CDR3 nucleotides read TGCGCCAGCAGCCAAGATCGGGTTGGGGCCAACGTCCTGACTTTC. Translating gives CASSQDRVGANVLTF.

The chain couples TRBV4-3 to TRBJ2-3, with TRBD1 as a possible D gene (7 bases). The germline V and J ends were trimmed by 6 bases and 6 bases, with 19 bases remaining between them. The germline gives CDR1 LGHNA, CDR2 YSLEER. The CDR3 is 15 residues long. CDR3 sequence reads: CASRPSRGATDTQYF. The CDR3 DNA is TGCGCCAGCAGGCCTAGCAGGGGGGCAACCGATACGCAGTATTTT.